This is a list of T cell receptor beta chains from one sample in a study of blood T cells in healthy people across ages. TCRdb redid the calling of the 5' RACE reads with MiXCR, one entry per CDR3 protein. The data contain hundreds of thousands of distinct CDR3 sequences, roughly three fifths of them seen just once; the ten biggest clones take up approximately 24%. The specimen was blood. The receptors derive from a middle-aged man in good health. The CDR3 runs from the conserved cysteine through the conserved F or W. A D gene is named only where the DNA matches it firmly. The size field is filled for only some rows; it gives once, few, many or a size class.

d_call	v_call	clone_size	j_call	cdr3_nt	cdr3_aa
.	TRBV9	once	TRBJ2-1	TGTGCCAGCAGCGTAAACCCATCAGAGAGCTCCTACAATGAGCAGTTCTTC	CASSVNPSESSYNEQFF
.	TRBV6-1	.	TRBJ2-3	TGTGCCAGCAGCGACAGCCACCATGGCGCAGATACGCAGTATTTT	CASSDSHHGADTQYF
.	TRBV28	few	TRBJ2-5	TGTGCCAGCAGTTTTCCCGGGCTGTTCGCTGAGACCCAGTACTTC	CASSFPGLFAETQYF
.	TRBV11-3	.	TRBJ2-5	TGTGCCAGCAGCTTAGTCTCTATTCGCCAAGCCTCTGGGACCCAGTACTTC	CASSLVSIRQASGTQYF
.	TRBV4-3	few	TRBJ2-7	TGCGCCAGCAGCCAAGAAATAACAGACTCCTACGAGCAGTACTTC	CASSQEITDSYEQYF
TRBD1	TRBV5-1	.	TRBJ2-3	TGCGCCAGCAGCTTGGACGGGACAGCAAGCAGTACGCAGTATTTT	CASSLDGTASSTQYF
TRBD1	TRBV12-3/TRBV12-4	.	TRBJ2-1	TGTGCCAGCACCAATTTCGGACAGGGAGGTAGGAATGAGCAGTTCTTC	CASTNFGQGGRNEQFF
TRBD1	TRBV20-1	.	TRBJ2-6	TGCAGTGCCCTCGACAGGGGGGCTGGGGCCAACGTCCTGACTTTC	CSALDRGAGANVLTF
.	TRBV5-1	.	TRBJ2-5	TGCGCCAGCAGCTTGATCCTGATAGGAGACAATGAGCAGTACTTC	CASSLILIGDNEQYF
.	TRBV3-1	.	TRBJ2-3	TGTGCCAGCAGCCCGACTCAACTAGTAACAGATACGCAGTATTTT	CASSPTQLVTDTQYF
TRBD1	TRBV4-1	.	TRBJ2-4	TGCGCCAGCAGCTATCCGGGACAGACTAAAAACATTCAGTACTTC	CASSYPGQTKNIQYF
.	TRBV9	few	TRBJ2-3	TGTGCCAGCAGTGCCGACGGGGAGATCCTAAAGAATACGCAGTATTTT	CASSADGEILKNTQYF
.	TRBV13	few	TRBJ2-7	TGTGCCAGCAGCTTGTCGGGGAATCCAACGGGGGAGCAGTACTTC	CASSLSGNPTGEQYF
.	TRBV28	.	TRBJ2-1	TGTGCCAGCACGGGCAATGAGCAGTTCTTC	CASTGNEQFF
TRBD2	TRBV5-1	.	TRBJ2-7	TGCGCCAGCAGCTTAATTGGCGGGGGGAACTCCTACGAGCAGTACTTC	CASSLIGGGNSYEQYF
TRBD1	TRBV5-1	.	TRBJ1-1	TGCGCCAGCAGCACGGAGTATCCGGGACAGAGAATGAACACTGAAGCTTTCTTT	CASSTEYPGQRMNTEAFF
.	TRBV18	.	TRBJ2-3	TGTGCCAGCTCACCACTGGCAGGGGCCCCGGAACCCCCAGATACGCAGTATTTT	CASSPLAGAPEPPDTQYF
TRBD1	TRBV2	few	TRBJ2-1	TGTGCCAGCAAGCCAATCGCAGGGGGCCAATTTGACAATGAGCAGTTCTTC	CASKPIAGGQFDNEQFF
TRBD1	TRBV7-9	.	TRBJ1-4	TGTGCCAGCAGCAAATTGGAGGGGACAGCTAATGAAAAACTGTTTTTT	CASSKLEGTANEKLFF
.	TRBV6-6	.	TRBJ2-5	TGTGCCAGCAGCTACTCGGGCCTCCCGGGGGAGACCCAGTACTTC	CASSYSGLPGETQYF
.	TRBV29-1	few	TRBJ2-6	TGCAGCGCGCAAAAATTAGGGGCAGGATCTGGGGCCAACGTCCTGACTTTC	CSAQKLGAGSGANVLTF
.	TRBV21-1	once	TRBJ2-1	TGTGCCAGCAGCAAAGACGGTGGGGACAGGGCGGAGACCCAGTTCTTC	CASSKDGGDRAETQFF
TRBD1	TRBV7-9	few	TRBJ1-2	TGTGCCAGCAGCCCGTGGGCCGACAGGGGCGACTATGGCTACACCTTC	CASSPWADRGDYGYTF
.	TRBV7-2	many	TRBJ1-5	TGTGCCAGCAGCCCCTGGGTGAACGCGGATCAGCCCCAGCATTTT	CASSPWVNADQPQHF
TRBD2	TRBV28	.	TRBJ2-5	TGTGCCAGCAGTCTCCCCCCACTAGCGGGGCAGGAAGAGACCCAGTACTTC	CASSLPPLAGQEETQYF
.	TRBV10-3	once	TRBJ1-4	TGTGCCATCAGAAAAGGGACGGACGGTGAAAAACTGTTTTTT	CAIRKGTDGEKLFF
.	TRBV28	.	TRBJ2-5	TGTGCCAGCAGTCCCCCGGGACTTAGAGGGCCTCAAGAGACCCAGTACTTC	CASSPPGLRGPQETQYF
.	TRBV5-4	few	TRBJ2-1	TGTGCCAGCAGCTCCGGACCACACAATGAGCAGTTCTTC	CASSSGPHNEQFF
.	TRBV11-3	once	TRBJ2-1	TGTGCCAGCAGCTTGGGCCCGGTTGAGCAGTTCTTC	CASSLGPVEQFF
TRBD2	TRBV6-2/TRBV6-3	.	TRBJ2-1	TGTGCCAGCAGTTACGACCTAGCGGCCTTGAGGGGCAATGAGCAGTTCTTC	CASSYDLAALRGNEQFF